Below are 24 T cell receptor beta chains sequenced from a single sample in a study of post-analysis software for immune sequencing data. Notes on the study in general: The five TRBV segments detected at higher frequency in patients than in controls included TRBV5-6, TRBV5-1 and TRBV20-1.

Tagging with unique molecular identifiers was a feature of the TCR beta cDNA libraries. A single record per CDR3 protein comes from TCRdb applying MiXCR to the PCR reads. Among 740,000 or so distinct CDR3 sequences listed, approximately 50% were seen once. These receptors' targets are unknown. The specimen sequenced was blood. These receptors all come from a girl aged 10 to 17 with multiple sclerosis.

V gene TRBV6-6 combines with J gene TRBJ2-3; 11 bases fit TRBD2. V shed 5 bases and J 3 bases; nucleotides not matched to a gene: 7. CDR1 is MNHNY, CDR2 SVGAGI, per germline (reference sequence). This CDR3 spans 16 amino acids. The CDR3 nucleotides are TGTGCCAGCAGTCACAAGACTAGCGGGATGACAGATACGCAGTATTTT. It yields the protein CASSHKTSGMTDTQYF.

The chain recombines TRBV6-5 with TRBJ2-7; possible D gene TRBD2, 6 bases. The length of the CDR3 is 14 residues. V was shortened by 5 bases and J by 3 bases, with 14 bases between the two germline ends. CDR1 is MNHEY and CDR2 is SVGAGI in the germline V gene. Here the CDR3 DNA reads TGTGCCAGCAGTCGGGGAGGTACTAGCTACGAGCAGTACTTC. Amino acid sequence: CASSRGGTSYEQYF.

J is TRBJ2-7 and V is TRBV20-1; 12 bases agree with TRBD2. The J call may be mistaken, given a closer DNA end match to TRBJ2-5. This CDR3 has 16 amino acids. Germline V CDR1 and CDR2: DFQATT, SNEGSKA (reference sequence). This chain's CDR3 is CSARGTSGKQRETQYF. The CDR3 DNA reads as TGCAGTGCTAGAGGGACTAGCGGGAAGCAACGGGAGACCCAGTACTTC.

The chain links TRBV5-1 to TRBJ2-4; 14 positions match TRBD2. Germline V gene data show CDR1 as SGHRS and CDR2 as YFSETQ. This CDR3 has 14 residues. Trimming at V came to 4 bases and at J to 13 bases, leaving 7 bases not matched to a gene. The CDR3 here is CASSVGLAGEEQYF. CDR3 bases: TGCGCCAGCAGCGTGGGACTAGCGGGGGAAGAGCAGTACTTC.

The rearrangement uses TRBV3-1 and TRBJ2-1; D may be TRBD2 (5 bases). The CDR3 loop spans 13 amino acids. Germline CDR1 is LGHDT and CDR2 is YNNKEL (reference sequence). Trimming left V 0 bases short and J 11 bases short, with 11 bases between. Here the CDR3 DNA reads TGTGCCAGCAGCCAAGACGGGGTAATTCAGCAGTTCTTC. The encoded protein is CASSQDGVIQQFF.

The V and J genes are TRBV12-3 or TRBV12-4 and TRBJ1-2; 9 nucleotides agree with TRBD1. The CDR3 is 13 amino acids. After removal of 4 bases from V and 7 bases from J, the junction contained 4 bases not matched to a gene. CDR3 sequence (DNA): TGTGCCAGCAGTTCCGGGACAGGGCTTGGCTACACCTTC. It codes for CASSSGTGLGYTF.

This clonotype was found many times. The gene calls are TRBV5-1 and TRBJ1-5; possible D gene TRBD1, 5 bases. The length of the CDR3 is 15 residues. Trimming left V 1 base short and J 3 bases short, with 11 bases between. The germline gives CDR1 SGHRS, CDR2 YFSETQ. The CDR3 nucleotides are TGCGCCAGCAGCTTGCGAGGGGATTCCAATCAGCCCCAGCATTTT. Translating gives CASSLRGDSNQPQHF.

The chain uses TRBV20-1 and TRBJ2-1; D is undetermined. Germline V gene lookup returns CDR1 DFQATT and CDR2 SNEGSKA (reference sequence). The CDR3 sequence is 12 residues long. V gave up 5 bases and J gave up 2 bases, with 7 bases separating them. As DNA, the CDR3 is TGCAGTGCTCAAGGGACCTACAATGAGCAGTTCTTC. It encodes CSAQGTYNEQFF.

Points on this clonotype: One junction end disagrees with the germline gene, perhaps due to a read error. The chain combines TRBV7-2 with TRBJ1-6; weak D call: TRBD1 (5 bases). The CDR3 sequence is 14 residues long. Germline-derived CDR1 and CDR2 are SGHTA and FQGNSA. The CDR3 spells CASSLAGSNSPLHF. The CDR3, as DNA: TGTGCCAGCAGTTTAGCAGGGAGTAATTCACCCCTCCACTTT.

There are a few counts of this clonotype. The V gene is TRBV12-3 or TRBV12-4, the J gene TRBJ2-4, with D unclear. Trimming shortened V by 5 bases and J by 13 bases, and 21 bases separated the two germline ends. The CDR3 runs 14 residues. The CDR3 bases are TGTGCCAGCAGTCCCTCAGAGATCCCCCTGCAACAGTACTTC. Residues: CASSPSEIPLQQYF.

This clonotype came up a few times. This chain links TRBV10-3 with TRBJ2-1; TRBD2 matches at 11 bases. The germline V gene has CDR1 ENHRY and CDR2 SYGVKD. This CDR3 contains 16 residues. J gave up 4 bases and V 2 bases, and 4 bases lay outside the gene matches. The CDR3 is CAISEDLAGGYNEQFF. The DNA of the CDR3 is TGTGCCATCAGTGAGGATCTAGCGGGAGGATACAATGAGCAGTTCTTC.

This clonotype was counted only a few times. The V gene is TRBV29-1, the J gene TRBJ1-2, with a tentative D call TRBD1 (5 bases). The length of the CDR3 is 11 residues. The V end lost 2 bases, the J end lost 9 bases, and 10 bases lay between the germline ends. The germline CDR1 and CDR2 sequences are SQVTM and ANQGSEA. The CDR3 DNA reads TGCAGCGTTGAAACCGGGGCCAGCTACACCTTC. Residues: CSVETGASYTF.

This clonotype has a handful of counts. The chain uses TRBV20-1 and TRBJ2-4; 7 bases agree with TRBD1. The CDR3 is 15 amino acids. V lost 1 base and J lost 8; bases outside the gene matches: 11. Germline lookup yields CDR1 DFQATT and CDR2 SNEGSKA (reference sequence). CDR3 residues: CSARVTTGPWDIQYF. CDR3 DNA sequence: TGCAGTGCTAGAGTTACGACAGGGCCTTGGGACATTCAGTACTTC.

The genes are TRBV29-1 and TRBJ2-1; possibly TRBD2 for D (5 bases). The CDR3 runs 13 residues. Trimming removed 6 bases at V and 7 bases at J, with 16 bases between. Germline loops: CDR1 SQVTM, CDR2 ANQGSEA. The CDR3 reads CSVGDGVRNEQFF. The CDR3 nucleotides are TGCAGCGTAGGTGACGGGGTAAGGAATGAGCAGTTCTTC.

This clonotype was seen more than once but under ten times. The chain has TRBV10-3 and TRBJ2-5; D perhaps matches TRBD1 (5 bases). Germline-derived CDR1 and CDR2 are ENHRY and SYGVKD. The CDR3 extends over 13 amino acids. The CDR3 loop is CAHRGAGQETQYF. DNA of the CDR3: TGTGCACATCGTGGGGCCGGACAAGAGACCCAGTACTTC.

This clonotype was counted a few times. The V call is TRBV6-1, the J call TRBJ2-6; no clear D. This CDR3 contains 15 residues. The ends were cut back, 7 bases at V and 0 bases at J, with 10 bases in the middle. The germline V gene encodes CDR1 MNHNS and CDR2 SASEGT. CDR3 sequence (DNA): TGTGCCAGCATGCGAGCCTTCTCTGGGGCCAACGTCCTGACTTTC. It codes for CASMRAFSGANVLTF.

The rearrangement uses TRBV15 and TRBJ2-7, with D unresolved. Germline V lookup: CDR1 LNHNV, CDR2 YYDKDF (reference sequence). Trimming took 0 bases from V and 4 from J, leaving 7 bases between them. The CDR3 runs to 13 residues. CDR3 in DNA: TGTGCCACCAGCAGAGAATCTGGGTACGAGCAGTACTTC. As protein: CATSRESGYEQYF.

The DNA for the CDR3 is TGTGCCAGCAGTACGGGACTAGCGGGCACAGATACGCAGTATTTT. Amino acid sequence: CASSTGLAGTDTQYF. The V gene is TRBV6-5, the J gene TRBJ2-3; 11 nucleotides align to TRBD2. The germline V gene has CDR1 MNHEY and CDR2 SVGAGI. The CDR3 contains 15 residues. The ends lost 5 bases at V and 1 base at J; junction bases unmatched: 2.

The chain links TRBV25-1 to TRBJ1-2; D ambiguous. V was shortened by 2 bases and J by 3 bases, with 13 bases between the two germline ends. The length of the CDR3 is 15 residues. From germline, CDR1 is MGHDK and CDR2 SYGVNS. CDR3 bases: TGTGCCAGCAGTGAACGAGGAGCCCCTCACTATGGCTACACCTTC. Its protein product is CASSERGAPHYGYTF.

V and J are TRBV20-1 and TRBJ1-2; D is uncertain. Germline V gene sequence: CDR1 DFQATT, CDR2 SNEGSKA (reference sequence). V was clipped by 0 bases and J by 4 bases, with 12 bases between them. The CDR3 has 14 amino acids. As DNA, the CDR3 is TGCAGTGCTAGAGATAGCGACACGATCTATGGCTACACCTTC. This codes for CSARDSDTIYGYTF.

As to this clonotype: Sequence at one end of the junction differs from germline and may be a read error. The genes are TRBV6-4 and TRBJ2-3; D might be TRBD2 (6 bases). The germline V gene has CDR1 MRHNA and CDR2 SNTAGT. CDR3 length equals 16 residues. CDR3: CASSDEAGRSTDTQYF. CDR3 coding DNA: TGTGCCAGCAGTGACGAGGCGGGGCGAAGCACTGATACGCAGTATTTT.

V gene TRBV7-8 combines with J gene TRBJ2-3, with 10 bases fitting TRBD2. CDR1 and CDR2 from the germline V gene are SGHVS and FQNEAQ. CDR3 length: 16 amino acids. V trimming: 1 base; J trimming: 9 bases; junction bases outside the gene matches: 10. CDR3 residues: CASSLGGTSAGLTQYF. The CDR3 DNA is TGTGCCAGCAGCTTAGGGGGGACTAGCGCGGGTTTGACGCAGTATTTT.

The rearrangement uses TRBV6-1 and TRBJ2-1; D unclear. Germline V gene sequence: CDR1 MNHNS, CDR2 SASEGT. This CDR3 is built from 16 residues. Trimming took off 6 bases at V and 2 bases at J, with 17 bases between the two ends. The CDR3 is CASRYWTENPYNEQFF. CDR3 sequence (DNA): TGTGCCAGCAGGTATTGGACGGAGAATCCCTACAATGAGCAGTTCTTC.

This clonotype turned up a few times. This rearrangement joins TRBV3-1 to TRBJ1-2; 8 bases fit TRBD1. CDR3 length equals 15 residues. The ends lost 1 base at V and 5 bases at J; junction bases unmatched: 6. Germline CDR1 and CDR2: LGHDT and YNNKEL (reference sequence). CDR3 DNA sequence: TGTGCCAGCAGCCAAGCTAGAGGGACAGGATATGGCTACACCTTC. It codes for CASSQARGTGYGYTF.